This TCR beta chain was recorded in a study of T cells after yellow fever vaccination. V trimming: 3 bases; J trimming: 9 bases; junction bases outside the gene matches: 11. The CDR3 has 14 residues. Germline V gene sequence: CDR1 DFQATT, CDR2 SNEGSKA (reference sequence). Study-wide points: Primary-vaccination clones mostly resurfaced post-booster (96% CD4, roughly 87% CD8). Abundant clonotypes from the bulk population could contaminate FACS-sorted repertoires. Faster peaking, at day 5 versus 15, marked a secondary response that was weaker.

About this clonotype itself: Its antigen is unidentified.

UMIs and a universal primer site were added when TCR cDNA was made by 5'RACE template switching. Each CDR3 protein is one row after TCRdb ran MiXCR on the 5' RACE reads. The table has around 300,000 distinct CDR3 sequences, about an eighth seen once. The TCR comes from a man aged 30 to 45 who received the YFV17D yellow fever vaccine. The chain links TRBV20-1 to TRBJ2-1, with 7 bases matching TRBD1. Sequences were derived from CD4+ T cells sorted from PBMCs, sampled 45 days after the yellow fever booster vaccination. The CDR3 DNA sequence: TGCAGTGCTAGGGGCCTTACAGGGGTTGGTGAGCAGTTCTTC. It translates to CSARGLTGVGEQFF.